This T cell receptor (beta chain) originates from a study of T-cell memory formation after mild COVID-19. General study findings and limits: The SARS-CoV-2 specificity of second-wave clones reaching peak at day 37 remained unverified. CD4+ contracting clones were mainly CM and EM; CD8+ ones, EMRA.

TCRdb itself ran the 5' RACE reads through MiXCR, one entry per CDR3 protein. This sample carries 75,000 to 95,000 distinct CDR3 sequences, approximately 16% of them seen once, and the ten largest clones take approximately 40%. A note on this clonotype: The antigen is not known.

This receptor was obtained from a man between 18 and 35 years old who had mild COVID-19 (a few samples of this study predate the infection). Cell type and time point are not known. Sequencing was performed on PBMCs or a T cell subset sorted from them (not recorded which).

In DNA, the CDR3 is TGCGCCAGCAGCCCTGGGACAGGGTCGGGCGACGAGCAGTACTTC. Amino acids: CASSPGTGSGDEQYF. The V call is TRBV5-1, the J call TRBJ2-7; 9 bases agree with TRBD1. The CDR3 extends over 15 amino acids. Per germline, CDR1 SGHRS and CDR2 YFSETQ. V shed 4 bases, J shed 5 bases, and the junction held 10 bases outside the gene matches.